These T cell receptor beta chains were read from a single sample in a study of monozygotic twins with inflammatory bowel disease. TCRdb reprocessed the 5' RACE reads; each CDR3 protein has one entry and no DNA is given. This sample's table reports around 400,000 distinct CDR3 sequences. Sequencing used blood. The receptors were gathered from a human donor with ulcerative colitis or Crohn's disease, or a healthy co-twin of an affected twin (not recorded which). CDR3s include the opening cysteine and the closing phenylalanine or tryptophan.

CDR3: CAGQWDYDGYTF; J: TRBJ1-2; V: TRBV30
CDR3: CASMRVANTEAFF; J: TRBJ1-1; V: TRBV3-1
CDR3: CASSLSRDSVNEQFF; J: TRBJ2-1; V: TRBV7-3
CDR3: CGTSGFQNEQFF; J: TRBJ2-1; V: TRBV20-1
CDR3: CASSQDFEGATSPLHF; J: TRBJ1-6; V: TRBV4-2
CDR3: CSAPAGGRTDTQYF; J: TRBJ2-3; V: TRBV20-1
CDR3: CASSAWASGSIYEQYF; J: TRBJ2-7; V: TRBV7-9
CDR3: CASSPTQSVNIQYF; J: TRBJ2-4; V: TRBV12-3/TRBV12-4
CDR3: CASSRDRGRYEQYF; J: TRBJ2-7; V: TRBV2
CDR3: CASSSGTVSREQYF; J: TRBJ2-7; V: TRBV11-1
CDR3: CASSIEGGNFDEQFF; J: TRBJ2-1; V: TRBV19
CDR3: CASSQWTDSYNEQFF; J: TRBJ2-1; V: TRBV5-1
CDR3: CATSRDPVRNYEQYF; J: TRBJ2-7; V: TRBV15
CDR3: CASSQDRANRANTEAFF; J: TRBJ1-1; V: TRBV14
CDR3: CASSEQGVLFF; J: TRBJ1-4; V: TRBV6-2/TRBV6-3
CDR3: CASSFTGQGARYRVNTEAFF; J: TRBJ1-1; V: TRBV28
CDR3: CASSPRGIGFNEQFF; J: TRBJ2-1; V: TRBV5-5
CDR3: CSAVLAGARYEQYF; J: TRBJ2-7; V: TRBV20-1
CDR3: CASSLATSENNEQFF; J: TRBJ2-1; V: TRBV5-4
CDR3: CASSYSGHSNTEAFF; J: TRBJ1-1; V: TRBV6-5
CDR3: CSVDRTSGYNEQFF; J: TRBJ2-1; V: TRBV29-1
CDR3: CASRARGGGWSNQPQHF; J: TRBJ1-5; V: TRBV2
CDR3: CASGSSYNSPLHF; J: TRBJ1-6; V: TRBV6-1
CDR3: CASSSPYRGSGRTDTQYF; J: TRBJ2-3; V: TRBV6-2/TRBV6-3
CDR3: CASSLAVRPRGNTEAFF; J: TRBJ1-1; V: TRBV5-6
CDR3: CASSTRQGRQPQHF; J: TRBJ1-5; V: TRBV6-5
CDR3: CASSYRDRGRNEQYF; J: TRBJ2-7; V: TRBV6-2/TRBV6-3
CDR3: CSALGGRAGYEQYF; J: TRBJ2-7; V: TRBV20-1
CDR3: CSALGPTDAGYGYTF; J: TRBJ1-2; V: TRBV20-1
CDR3: CASMSRGNTGELFF; J: TRBJ2-2; V: TRBV25-1
CDR3: CSARDEARGYGIQYF; J: TRBJ2-4; V: TRBV20-1
CDR3: CSAKLGGGGTDTQYF; J: TRBJ2-3; V: TRBV20-1
CDR3: CASSLMKLTGEGNSPLHF; J: TRBJ1-6; V: TRBV5-1
CDR3: CASSGPGQGSNQPQHF; J: TRBJ1-5; V: TRBV2
CDR3: CASSPTQLASGELFF; J: TRBJ2-2; V: TRBV7-2
CDR3: CAAGRAGTVETQYF; J: TRBJ2-5; V: TRBV10-3
CDR3: CASSLARGRFTDTQYF; J: TRBJ2-3; V: TRBV28
CDR3: CASSQGLAGVAEQYF; J: TRBJ2-7; V: TRBV3-1
CDR3: CASSRRWGLNYEQYF; J: TRBJ2-7; V: TRBV6-1
CDR3: CASSPRMSSYNSPLHF; J: TRBJ1-6; V: TRBV7-2
CDR3: CASNRNGLVNEQFF; J: TRBJ2-1; V: TRBV5-1
CDR3: CASNLSGGHQETQYF; J: TRBJ2-5; V: TRBV28
CDR3: CASSPDSDQETQYF; J: TRBJ2-5; V: TRBV5-1